Listed below are T cell receptor beta chains from one sample, sequenced in a study of T cell responses to AZD1222 COVID-19 vaccine. Assay used: immunoSEQ multiplex PCR; TCRdb lists only in-frame clones, some missing. The table lists some 110,000 clones, around 81% of them singletons. The starting material was peripheral blood, obtained on day 0 of AZD1222 vaccination. All receptors come from an adult in good health. CDR3s include the opening cysteine and the closing phenylalanine or tryptophan. The order of the fields is D gene, V gene, clone size, J gene, CDR3 DNA, CDR3 protein. A D gene is named only where the DNA matches it firmly. Rows may omit the clone size; those that give it use once, few, many or a size class.

D: NA
V: TRBV12-3/TRBV12-4
size: NA
J: TRBJ2-7
DNA: TGTGCCAGCAGCCCCGGACTCGCCTACGAGCAGTACTTC
CDR3: CASSPGLAYEQYF

D: NA
V: TRBV29-1
size: NA
J: TRBJ1-1
DNA: TGCAGCGTTAGTGCAGCGGGTAACACTGAAGCTTTCTTT
CDR3: CSVSAAGNTEAFF

D: NA
V: TRBV29-1
size: NA
J: TRBJ2-3
DNA: TGCAGCGTGGCCTACGATCCCAGCACAGATACGCAGTATTTT
CDR3: CSVAYDPSTDTQYF

D: TRBD2
V: TRBV27
size: NA
J: TRBJ2-3
DNA: TGTGCCACCCTTTCCCCGACTAGCGGGAGGAGAGATACGCAGTATTTT
CDR3: CATLSPTSGRRDTQYF

D: NA
V: TRBV3-1/TRBV3-2
size: NA
J: TRBJ2-1
DNA: TGTGCCAGCAGCCAAGACGGGCTCTACAATGAGCAGTTCTTC
CDR3: CASSQDGLYNEQFF

D: NA
V: TRBV18
size: once
J: TRBJ1-3
DNA: TGTGCCAGCTCACCACCGGAAAGCCGGGGCACCACTTTT
CDR3: CASSPPESRGTTF

D: TRBD2
V: TRBV5-1
size: NA
J: TRBJ2-7
DNA: TGCGCCAGCAGCTCGGGAGCGGGAGAGGGGGGGTACGAGCAGTACTTC
CDR3: CASSSGAGEGGYEQYF

D: NA
V: TRBV7-8
size: few
J: TRBJ1-5
DNA: TGTGCCAGCAGCTTAAGTGGCAGAACCAATCAGCCCCAGCATTTT
CDR3: CASSLSGRTNQPQHF

D: TRBD1
V: TRBV19
size: NA
J: TRBJ2-7
DNA: TGTGCCAGTAGTGCCACCCTCGGACAGGGAAGCTCCTACGAGCAGTACTTC
CDR3: CASSATLGQGSSYEQYF

D: TRBD1
V: TRBV18
size: NA
J: TRBJ2-5
DNA: TGTGCCAGCTCAACGGGGACAGCGGAGGAGACCCAGTACTTC
CDR3: CASSTGTAEETQYF

D: NA
V: TRBV2
size: NA
J: TRBJ1-3
DNA: TGTGCCAGCAAGGCAGGGGCTGGAAACACCATATATTTT
CDR3: CASKAGAGNTIYF

D: NA
V: TRBV7-2
size: NA
J: TRBJ2-1
DNA: TGTGCCAGCAGCTTAGACAGCAGACGTTCGAGGTTCTTC
CDR3: CASSLDSRRSRFF

D: TRBD2
V: TRBV3-1/TRBV3-2
size: NA
J: TRBJ2-1
DNA: TGTGCCAGCAGCCAAGCTAGCGGGTCCAATGAGCAGTTCTTC
CDR3: CASSQASGSNEQFF

D: NA
V: TRBV15
size: NA
J: TRBJ2-1
DNA: TGTGCCACCAGTCCGAGGGGACTCACCTACAATGAGCAGTTCTTC
CDR3: CATSPRGLTYNEQFF

D: NA
V: TRBV29-1
size: NA
J: TRBJ2-5
DNA: TGCAGCGTTTCCCTCAATCCCGGGGGTACAGAGACCCAGTACTTC
CDR3: CSVSLNPGGTETQYF

D: NA
V: TRBV28
size: NA
J: TRBJ1-5
DNA: TGTGCCAGCAGTTTACAGGGGAGTATGCGCCAGCCCCAGCATTTT
CDR3: CASSLQGSMRQPQHF

D: NA
V: TRBV7-9
size: NA
J: TRBJ1-3
DNA: TGTGCCAGCAGCTTACGGCGCTCTGGAAACACCATATATTTT
CDR3: CASSLRRSGNTIYF

D: NA
V: TRBV30
size: NA
J: TRBJ2-1
DNA: TGTGCCTGGAGTGTCCTTGAGGGCAATGAGCAGTTCTTC
CDR3: CAWSVLEGNEQFF

D: NA
V: TRBV7-9
size: once
J: TRBJ2-7
DNA: TGTGCCAGCAGCTCCTTTTACGAGCAGTACTTC
CDR3: CASSSFYEQYF

D: TRBD1
V: TRBV6-4
size: once
J: TRBJ1-2
DNA: TGTGCCAGCAGTGAATTTGGCACAGGGGGCGGCAGAGTCTCTGGCTACACCTTC
CDR3: CASSEFGTGGGRVSGYTF

D: NA
V: TRBV5-4
size: NA
J: TRBJ2-6
DNA: TGTGCCAGCAGCTTGAAGACCCGCTCTGGGGCCAACGTCCTGACTTTC
CDR3: CASSLKTRSGANVLTF

D: NA
V: TRBV7-8
size: few
J: TRBJ2-5
DNA: TGTGCCAGCAGCTCGATCGCTGCCACGGAGACCCAGTACTTC
CDR3: CASSSIAATETQYF

D: NA
V: TRBV11-1
size: NA
J: TRBJ1-1
DNA: TGTGCCAGCAGCTTAGCCAGGTACACTGAAGCTTTCTTT
CDR3: CASSLARYTEAFF

D: TRBD1
V: TRBV5-1
size: NA
J: TRBJ2-1
DNA: TGCGCCAGCAGCCCCCGGGACAGGCGGCATGAGCAGTTCTTC
CDR3: CASSPRDRRHEQFF

D: TRBD1
V: TRBV2
size: NA
J: TRBJ1-6
DNA: TGTGCCAGCTTGGCGGGACAGTTGAATTCACCCCTCCACTTT
CDR3: CASLAGQLNSPLHF

D: TRBD1
V: TRBV28
size: NA
J: TRBJ1-5
DNA: TGTGCAATCCAGCGGACAGGTTATAGCAATCAGCCCCAGCATTTT
CDR3: CAIQRTGYSNQPQHF

D: NA
V: TRBV7-3
size: NA
J: TRBJ2-3
DNA: TGTGCCAGCAGCTTAATGGCCCTCGGCACGGGCACAGATACGCAGTATTTT
CDR3: CASSLMALGTGTDTQYF

D: TRBD2
V: TRBV4-2
size: NA
J: TRBJ2-7
DNA: TGTGCCAGCAGCCAAGGTCCTAGCGGTACCTACGAGCAGTACTTC
CDR3: CASSQGPSGTYEQYF

D: NA
V: TRBV20-1
size: NA
J: TRBJ1-3
DNA: TGCAGTGCTAGAAATCCCTATACCATATATTTT
CDR3: CSARNPYTIYF

D: TRBD1
V: TRBV18
size: NA
J: TRBJ2-1
DNA: TGTGCCAGCTCACCCCGACAGGGGATCAGCAATGAGCAGTTCTTC
CDR3: CASSPRQGISNEQFF

D: NA
V: TRBV6-5
size: many
J: TRBJ2-7
DNA: TGTGCCAGCAGGTTAGGCTACGAGCAGTACTTC
CDR3: CASRLGYEQYF

D: NA
V: TRBV19
size: NA
J: TRBJ2-7
DNA: TGTGCCAGTAGTATAGAACTGGGATTCTACGAGCAGTACTTC
CDR3: CASSIELGFYEQYF

D: NA
V: TRBV11-3
size: NA
J: TRBJ2-1
DNA: TGTGCCAGCAGCTTAGGTCGCGAGCAGTTCTTC
CDR3: CASSLGREQFF

D: NA
V: TRBV6-5
size: NA
J: TRBJ2-7
DNA: TGTGCCAGCAGATCCCTCTCCTACGAGCAGTACTTC
CDR3: CASRSLSYEQYF

D: NA
V: TRBV3-1/TRBV3-2
size: NA
J: TRBJ2-2
DNA: TGTGCCAGCAGCGCACAGGGCACCGGGGAGCTGTTTTTT
CDR3: CASSAQGTGELFF

D: NA
V: TRBV5-1
size: NA
J: TRBJ2-1
DNA: TGCGCCAGCGGCGCAACTAGTTCCTACAATGAGCAGTTCTTC
CDR3: CASGATSSYNEQFF

D: NA
V: TRBV6-5
size: NA
J: TRBJ1-4
DNA: TGTGCCAGCAACCCCGCCCGAGCGACGCTAAAACTGTTTTTT
CDR3: CASNPARATLKLFF

D: NA
V: TRBV7-9
size: NA
J: TRBJ2-2
DNA: TGTGCCAGCAGCTTACCCTCGGGGGCCGGGGAGCTGTTTTTT
CDR3: CASSLPSGAGELFF

D: NA
V: TRBV11-2
size: NA
J: TRBJ1-1
DNA: TGTGCCAGCAGCTTACGCAGGACTGAAGCTTTCTTT
CDR3: CASSLRRTEAFF

D: TRBD2
V: TRBV5-1
size: once
J: TRBJ2-3
DNA: TGCGCCAGCAGCTCCGGGACTAGCGGGGTTACAGATACGCAGTATTTT
CDR3: CASSSGTSGVTDTQYF

D: NA
V: TRBV28
size: NA
J: TRBJ1-4
DNA: TGTGCCAGCAGTGCACCCTCAACTAATGAAAAACTGTTTTTT
CDR3: CASSAPSTNEKLFF

D: TRBD2
V: TRBV28
size: NA
J: TRBJ2-1
DNA: TGTGCCACCACGGGAGGACGTTTCGGGCAGTTCTTC
CDR3: CATTGGRFGQFF

D: NA
V: TRBV27
size: NA
J: TRBJ1-2
DNA: TGTGCCAGCAGTTTATATTCAGGATCGGGCGGCTACACCTTC
CDR3: CASSLYSGSGGYTF

D: TRBD1
V: TRBV28
size: NA
J: TRBJ2-1
DNA: TGTGCCAGCAGACCTCATCACAGGGGTCACAATGAGCAGTTCTTC
CDR3: CASRPHHRGHNEQFF

D: NA
V: TRBV28
size: NA
J: TRBJ2-5
DNA: TGTGCCAGCCAGGGTAGGGAGACCCAGTACTTC
CDR3: CASQGRETQYF

D: NA
V: TRBV5-1
size: few
J: TRBJ1-1
DNA: TGCGCCAGCAGCCCCCGGGACGGCACTGAAGCTTTCTTT
CDR3: CASSPRDGTEAFF

D: TRBD1
V: TRBV5-5
size: NA
J: TRBJ1-4
DNA: TGTGCCAGCAGCTTTCGTCAGGGGGCCTTGTCTAATGAAAAACTGTTTTTT
CDR3: CASSFRQGALSNEKLFF

D: TRBD1
V: TRBV10-3
size: NA
J: TRBJ1-2
DNA: TGTGCCACCCGGGGACAGGGGACGACTGGCGGCGTTCTGGGCTACACCTTC
CDR3: CATRGQGTTGGVLGYTF

D: TRBD2
V: TRBV11-2
size: NA
J: TRBJ2-7
DNA: TGTGCCAGCAGCTTCACTAGCGGGGACTACGAGCAGTACTTC
CDR3: CASSFTSGDYEQYF

D: NA
V: TRBV6-2/TRBV6-3
size: NA
J: TRBJ1-6
DNA: TGTGCCAGCAGTTACTCGACCGGATTAAATTCACCCCTCCACTTT
CDR3: CASSYSTGLNSPLHF

D: TRBD1
V: TRBV27
size: once
J: TRBJ1-5
DNA: TGTGCCAGCAGAGTGACAGGGGGTCAGCCCCAGCATTTT
CDR3: CASRVTGGQPQHF